One T cell receptor (beta chain) is described in this entry. Only in-frame clones appear in the TCRdb table, and some are missing; sequencing was by immunoSEQ multiplex PCR. The sample has some 660,000 clones, about 90% seen once. Germline values: CDR1 SGHAT, CDR2 FQNNGV. This CDR3 is 18 amino acids long. V dropped 5 bases and J dropped 2 bases, with 19 bases sitting between them. This entry belongs to a study of shared T cell receptors in the human thymus. These same data were also listed under a study on human thymus T cells. That investigation notes: The thymus was resected at corrective cardiac surgery. Unrelated individuals reportedly shared highly overlapping thymic TCR repertoires.

The receptor was derived from a boy under three years old with a congenital heart defect. The chain employs TRBV11-2 and TRBJ1-6; D possibly corresponds to TRBD1 (5 bases). Input material: thymocytes. CDR3 loop: CASSPLPGVGTYNSPLHF. In DNA form, the CDR3 reads TGTGCCAGCAGCCCCCTTCCGGGGGTGGGGACCTATAATTCACCCCTCCACTTT. Full variable domain (missing parts from reference TRBV11-2 and TRBJ1-6): EAGVAQSPRYKIIEKRQSVAFWCNPISGHATLYWYQQILGQGPKLLIQFQNNGVVDDSQLPKDRFSAERLKGVDSTLKIQPAKLEDSAVYLCASSPLPGVGTYNSPLHFGNGTRLTVT.